The entry below describes one T cell receptor beta chain. This CDR3 has 12 amino acids. Germline V gives CDR1 SQVTM, CDR2 ANQGSEA. V gave up 8 bases and J gave up 4 bases, with 14 bases separating them. Seattle participants joined during active infection and were tracked over time. Original methodology: Quantification of nucleated cells was approximated via reference gene primer amplification. Assay used: immunoSEQ multiplex PCR; TCRdb lists only in-frame clones, some missing. V and J calls and clone size are as listed in that table; D and trimming were resolved from the DNA. The data contain 150,000 to 160,000 clones, about 85% of them singletons. The sample belongs to a study of blood T cell repertoires in COVID-19. Study-level information: Whether acute or convalescent, the COVID-19 samples came from the United States, Italy and Spain. The cDNA or gDNA used as material had been derived from T cells, B-cell-depleted T cells, or PBMCs.

The clonotype comes from a man between 60 and 75 years old with COVID-19, enrolled during active disease. The sequencing input was peripheral blood. The V call is TRBV29-1, the J call TRBJ1-2; possibly TRBD1 for D (5 bases). This CDR3 is CSLIDGAYGYTF. CDR3 DNA: TGCAGCCTGATTGATGGGGCCTATGGCTACACCTTC.